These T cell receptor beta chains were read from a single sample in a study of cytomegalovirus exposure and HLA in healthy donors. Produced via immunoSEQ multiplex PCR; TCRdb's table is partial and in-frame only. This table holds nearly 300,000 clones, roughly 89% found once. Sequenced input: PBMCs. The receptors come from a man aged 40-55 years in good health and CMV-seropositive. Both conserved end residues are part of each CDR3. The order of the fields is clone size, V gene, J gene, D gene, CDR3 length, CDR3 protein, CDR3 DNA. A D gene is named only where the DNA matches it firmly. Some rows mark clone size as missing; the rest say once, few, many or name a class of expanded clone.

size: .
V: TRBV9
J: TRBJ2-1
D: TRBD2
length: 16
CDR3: CASSFHSGNSYNEQFF
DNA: TGTGCCAGCAGCTTTCATAGCGGGAACTCCTACAATGAGCAGTTCTTC

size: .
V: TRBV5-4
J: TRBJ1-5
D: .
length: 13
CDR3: CASSSGESQPQHF
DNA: TGTGCCAGCAGCTCAGGGGAGAGTCAGCCCCAGCATTTT

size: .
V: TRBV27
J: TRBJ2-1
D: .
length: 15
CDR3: CASSLQGGLSLQQFF
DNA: TGTGCCAGCAGTTTACAAGGAGGCCTCTCCTTGCAGCAGTTCTTC

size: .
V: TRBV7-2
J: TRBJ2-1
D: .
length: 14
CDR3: CASSARLVTNEQFF
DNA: TGTGCCAGCAGCGCGAGACTAGTCACCAATGAGCAGTTCTTC

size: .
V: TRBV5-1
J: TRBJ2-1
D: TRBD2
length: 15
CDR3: CASSLSLAGDNEQFF
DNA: TGCGCCAGCAGCTTGAGCCTAGCGGGAGACAATGAGCAGTTCTTC

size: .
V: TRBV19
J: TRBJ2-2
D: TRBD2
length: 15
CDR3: CATSRGLAGPGELFF
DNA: TGTGCCACGTCCCGTGGACTAGCGGGACCCGGGGAGCTGTTTTTT

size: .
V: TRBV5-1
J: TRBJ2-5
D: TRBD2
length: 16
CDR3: CASSPPGLAGVETQYF
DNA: TGCGCCAGCAGCCCGCCGGGACTAGCGGGAGTAGAGACCCAGTACTTC

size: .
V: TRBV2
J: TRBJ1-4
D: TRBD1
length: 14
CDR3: CASIAGTGRQKLFF
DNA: TGTGCCAGCATCGCGGGGACAGGGCGACAAAAACTGTTTTTT

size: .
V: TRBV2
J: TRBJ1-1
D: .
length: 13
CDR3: CASTRGRGEKAFF
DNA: TGTGCCAGCACCCGGGGGAGAGGAGAAAAAGCTTTCTTT

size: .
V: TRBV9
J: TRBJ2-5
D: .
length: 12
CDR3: CASSVLRETQYF
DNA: TGTGCCAGCAGCGTACTACGGGAGACCCAGTACTTC

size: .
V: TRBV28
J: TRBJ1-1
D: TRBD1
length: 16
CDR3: CASSLDRGPGGTEAFF
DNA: TGTGCCAGCAGTTTAGACAGGGGGCCCGGCGGCACTGAAGCTTTCTTT

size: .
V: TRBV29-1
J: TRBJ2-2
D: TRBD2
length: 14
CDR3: CSVAGLGGTGELFF
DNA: TGCAGCGTTGCGGGGCTGGGAGGGACCGGGGAGCTGTTTTTT

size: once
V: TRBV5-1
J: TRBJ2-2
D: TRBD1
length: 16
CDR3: CASSPRTGTNTGELFF
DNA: TGCGCCAGCAGCCCTAGGACAGGGACGAACACCGGGGAGCTGTTTTTT

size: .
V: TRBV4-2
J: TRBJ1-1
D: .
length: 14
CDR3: CASSTLGGNTEAFF
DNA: TGTGCCAGCAGCACTTTAGGGGGTAACACTGAAGCTTTCTTT

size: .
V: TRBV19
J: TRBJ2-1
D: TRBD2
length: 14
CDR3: CASSREGRYNEQFF
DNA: TGTGCCAGTAGTCGGGAGGGCCGGTACAATGAGCAGTTCTTC

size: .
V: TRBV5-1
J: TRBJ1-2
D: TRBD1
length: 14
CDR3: CASSLTGGYDGYTF
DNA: TGCGCCAGCAGCTTGACAGGGGGGTATGATGGCTACACCTTC

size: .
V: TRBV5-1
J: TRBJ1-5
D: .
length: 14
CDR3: CASSLGGSPQPQHF
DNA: TGCGCCAGCAGCTTGGGAGGCAGTCCTCAGCCCCAGCATTTT

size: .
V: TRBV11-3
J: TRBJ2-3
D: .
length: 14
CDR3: CASSPGWKEDTQYF
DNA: TGTGCCAGCAGCCCCGGGTGGAAGGAGGATACGCAGTATTTT

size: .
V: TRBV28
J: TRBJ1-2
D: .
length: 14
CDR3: CASSLGPAYYGYTF
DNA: TGTGCCAGCAGTTTAGGGCCAGCTTACTATGGCTACACCTTC

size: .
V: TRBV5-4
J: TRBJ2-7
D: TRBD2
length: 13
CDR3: CASSPGLAYEQYF
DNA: TGTGCCAGCAGCCCGGGACTAGCCTACGAGCAGTACTTC

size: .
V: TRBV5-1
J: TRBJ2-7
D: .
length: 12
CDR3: CASSPGDYEQYF
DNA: TGCGCCAGCAGCCCCGGGGACTACGAGCAGTACTTC

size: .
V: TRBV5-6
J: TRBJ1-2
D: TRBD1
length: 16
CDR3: CASSLAGGQGAYGYTF
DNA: TGTGCCAGCAGCTTGGCTGGGGGACAGGGGGCCTATGGCTACACCTTC

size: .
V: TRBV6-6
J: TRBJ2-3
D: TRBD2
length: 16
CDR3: CASNGGSSGITDTQYF
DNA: TGTGCCAGCAACGGGGGTAGTAGCGGGATCACAGATACGCAGTATTTT

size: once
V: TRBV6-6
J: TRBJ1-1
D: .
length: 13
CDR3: CAGGTNQNTEAFF
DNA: TGTGCCGGGGGGACGAATCAGAACACTGAAGCTTTCTTT

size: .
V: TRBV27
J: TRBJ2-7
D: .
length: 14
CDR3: CASRKFRGCYEQYF
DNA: TGTGCCAGCAGAAAATTCAGGGGATGCTACGAGCAGTACTTC

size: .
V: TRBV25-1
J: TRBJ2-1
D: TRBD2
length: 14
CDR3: CASSDPGTSGRVFF
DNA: TGTGCCAGCAGTGACCCCGGGACTAGCGGGAGGGTGTTCTTC

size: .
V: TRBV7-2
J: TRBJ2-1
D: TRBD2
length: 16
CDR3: CASRMSGTSSYNEQFF
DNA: TGTGCCAGCAGGATGAGCGGGACCAGCTCCTACAATGAGCAGTTCTTC

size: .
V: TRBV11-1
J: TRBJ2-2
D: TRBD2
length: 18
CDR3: CASSGIILAGANTGELFF
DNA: TGTGCCAGCAGTGGGATCATACTAGCGGGAGCGAACACCGGGGAGCTGTTTTTT

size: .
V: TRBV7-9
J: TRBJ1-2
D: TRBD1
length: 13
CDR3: CASRGTGGDGYTF
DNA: TGTGCCAGCAGGGGGACAGGGGGCGATGGCTACACCTTC